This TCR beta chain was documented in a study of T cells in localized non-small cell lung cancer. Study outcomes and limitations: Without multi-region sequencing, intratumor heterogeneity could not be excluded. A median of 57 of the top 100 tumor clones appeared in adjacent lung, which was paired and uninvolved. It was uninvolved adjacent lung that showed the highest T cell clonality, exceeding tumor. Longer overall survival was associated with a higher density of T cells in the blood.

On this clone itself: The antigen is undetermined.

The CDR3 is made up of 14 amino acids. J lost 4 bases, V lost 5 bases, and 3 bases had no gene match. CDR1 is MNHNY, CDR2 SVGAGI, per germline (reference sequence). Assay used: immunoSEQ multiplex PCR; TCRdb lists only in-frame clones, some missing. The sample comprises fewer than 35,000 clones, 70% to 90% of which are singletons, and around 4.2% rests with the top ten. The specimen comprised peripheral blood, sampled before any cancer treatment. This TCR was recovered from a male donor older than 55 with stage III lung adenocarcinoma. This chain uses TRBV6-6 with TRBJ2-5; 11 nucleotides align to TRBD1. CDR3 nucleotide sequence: TGTGCCAGCAGTCGGACAGGGGGCTTAGAGACCCAGTACTTC. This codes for CASSRTGGLETQYF.